Below, 29 T cell receptor beta chains from the same sample are listed, as sequenced in a study of T cells after yellow fever vaccination (dated by TCRdb to between 2017 and 2020). The treatment or condition label for this specimen denotes: live attenuated yellow fever vaccine strain. The library relied on 5' RACE. Reads for this sample came from an Illumina NovaSeq 6000. The public reads were reanalyzed by TCRdb: fastp trimming at Q25, MiXCR alignment, in-frame beta chains only. Each entry merges the rows of one CDR3 protein and shows their most common DNA and genes. Within this sample are under 500,000 distinct CDR3 sequences, with about 19% of them counted one time only. The leading ten clones occupy 18% of the sample. Sequenced here: PBMCs, sampled before the yellow fever booster vaccination. The receptors were sampled from a man younger than 35 who received the YFV17D yellow fever vaccine.

Only a few counts were recorded for this clonotype. The junction shows a germline mismatch at one end, possibly a read error. V is TRBV7-7 and J is TRBJ1-1, with D uncertain. Per the germline V gene, CDR1 is SSHAT and CDR2 is FNYEAQ (reference sequence). This CDR3 has 13 amino acids. DNA for the CDR3: TGTGCTAGCAGCTCTACACTGAACACTGAAGCTTTCTTT. It specifies CASSSTLNTEAFF.

The chain employs TRBV6-2 or TRBV6-3 and TRBJ2-5, with D tentatively TRBD2 (7 bases). The CDR3 contains 14 residues. Trimming removed 7 bases from V and 3 bases from J, with 15 bases in between. Looked up from germline, CDR1 is MNHEY and CDR2 is SVGEGT. DNA of the CDR3: TGTGCCAGCATCCGCCGGGGGGCTAAAGAGACCCAGTACTTC. As protein: CASIRRGAKETQYF.

J is TRBJ2-5 and V is TRBV11-3; tentatively, D is TRBD2 (6 bases). Germline CDR1 and CDR2: SGHNT and YENEEA. This CDR3 comprises 15 residues. Trimming removed 1 base from V and 5 bases from J, with 14 bases in between. The CDR3 spells CASSLGRASSETQYF. The CDR3 coding sequence is TGTGCCAGCAGCTTAGGGAGGGCCAGCTCGGAGACCCAGTACTTC. Combining the CDR3 with reference TRBV11-3 and TRBJ2-5 gives the whole variable domain EAGVVQSPRYKIIEKKQPVAFWCNPISGHNTLYWYLQNLGQGPELLIRYENEEAVDDSQLPKDRFSAERLKGVDSTLKIQPAELGDSAVYLCASSLGRASSETQYFGPGTRLLVL.

J is TRBJ2-7 and V is TRBV4-1; D possibly corresponds to TRBD1 (6 bases). The CDR3 runs 13 residues. Trimming took off 0 bases at V and 7 bases at J, with 10 bases between the two ends. The germline V gene has CDR1 MGHRA and CDR2 YSYEKL. For the CDR3, the DNA is TGCGCCAGCAGCCAAGAGACAGGTTGGGAGCAGTACGTC. Translation gives CASSQETGWEQYV.

The sample holds a few counts of this clonotype. The genes are TRBV20-1 and TRBJ2-5; D perhaps matches TRBD2 (6 bases). Looked up from germline, CDR1 is DFQATT and CDR2 is SNEGSKA (reference sequence). V gave up 8 bases and J gave up 2 bases, with 18 bases separating them. The CDR3 sequence is 14 residues long. CDR3 sequence reads: CSPRRDSGQETQYF. The DNA of the CDR3 is TGCAGTCCGCGCCGCGATAGCGGTCAAGAGACCCAGTACTTC.

In this sample, this clonotype turned up a few times. This chain connects TRBV20-1 to TRBJ2-7; TRBD1 is a possible D gene (6 bases). CDR3 length: 14 amino acids. The V end lost 0 bases, the J end lost 0 bases, and 9 bases lay between the germline ends. In germline, CDR1 is DFQATT, CDR2 SNEGSKA (reference sequence). The CDR3 region has the DNA TGCAGTGCTAGAGATTACAGGGCCTCCTACGAGCAGTACTTC. It specifies CSARDYRASYEQYF.

The V and J genes are TRBV15 and TRBJ2-6, with TRBD2 as a possible D gene (5 bases). Germline V gives CDR1 LNHNV, CDR2 YYDKDF (reference sequence). CDR3 length: 16 residues. The V gene lost 0 bases and the J gene lost 4 bases, with 10 bases spanning the gap. The CDR3 loop reads CATSRERGWGANVLTF. CDR3 sequence (DNA): TGTGCCACCAGCAGAGAACGGGGTTGGGGGGCCAACGTCCTGACTTTC.

This clonotype was seen a few times. The chain has TRBV20-1 and TRBJ2-5; D gene unclear. This CDR3 contains 11 residues. The V gene's germline CDR1 is DFQATT and CDR2 SNEGSKA (reference sequence). V lost 1 base and J lost 6, with 6 bases in between. The CDR3 protein is CSARAEKTQYF. The CDR3 DNA follows: TGCAGTGCTAGAGCGGAAAAGACCCAGTACTTC.

This chain joins TRBV6-6 and TRBJ2-6; D is unresolved. This CDR3 spans 16 amino acids. In germline, CDR1 is MNHNY, CDR2 SVGAGI (reference sequence). V lost 2 bases to trimming and J lost 4 bases, with 12 bases between them. The CDR3 DNA follows: TGTGCCAGCAGTTACGACACGCGTAGAGGGGCCAACGTCCTGACTTTC. Its translation is CASSYDTRRGANVLTF.

This clonotype was observed a few times. This CDR3 is CASSLTGQAGGAFF. DNA of the CDR3: TGTGCCAGCAGCTTAACCGGACAGGCCGGAGGAGCTTTCTTT. The chain is built from TRBV7-2 and TRBJ1-1; 7 nucleotides align to TRBD1. CDR3 length: 14 residues. The V and J ends lost 2 bases and 10 bases, in that order; junction bases with no gene match: 10. Germline V gives CDR1 SGHTA, CDR2 FQGNSA.

This clonotype appeared a few times. This chain joins TRBV9 and TRBJ2-5; D gene ambiguous. The V end lost 0 bases, the J end lost 1 base, and 4 bases lay between the germline ends. Germline assignment: CDR1 SGDLS and CDR2 YYNGEE. The CDR3 consists of 13 residues. This CDR3 reads CASSVDTQETQYF. The CDR3 coding sequence is TGTGCCAGCAGCGTAGACACCCAAGAGACCCAGTACTTC.

DNA of the CDR3: TGTGCCATCAGTGATTCCGGGACAGGGGCTGGAAACACCATATATTTT. Its translation: CAISDSGTGAGNTIYF. The chain has TRBV10-3 and TRBJ1-3; 10 bases fit TRBD1. J gave up 2 bases and V 3 bases, and 4 bases lay outside the gene matches. The CDR3 length is 16 residues. Germline CDR1 and CDR2: ENHRY and SYGVKD.

This clonotype was recorded a few times. V usage is TRBV11-2 and J usage is TRBJ2-1; D may be TRBD2 (6 bases). There are 15 residues in the CDR3. Trimming stripped 4 bases from V and 6 bases from J, with 16 bases between. The germline V gene encodes CDR1 SGHAT and CDR2 FQNNGV. Here the CDR3 reads CASSSGGYRSNEQFF. In DNA form, the CDR3 reads TGTGCCAGCAGCTCAGGAGGGTATCGGAGCAATGAGCAGTTCTTC. The whole variable domain, remainder taken from reference TRBV11-2 and TRBJ2-1, is EAGVAQSPRYKIIEKRQSVAFWCNPISGHATLYWYQQILGQGPKLLIQFQNNGVVDDSQLPKDRFSAERLKGVDSTLKIQPAKLEDSAVYLCASSSGGYRSNEQFFGPGTRLTVL.

The chain recombines TRBV4-3 with TRBJ1-3; D remains ambiguous. Germline V gene lookup returns CDR1 LGHNA and CDR2 YSLEER. The CDR3 length is 15 residues. Trimming pared 4 bases from V and 2 bases from J, leaving 12 bases between. The CDR3 region is CASSPSPGTGNTIYF. In nucleotides, the CDR3 is TGCGCCAGCAGCCCCTCACCGGGAACTGGAAACACCATATATTTT.

J is TRBJ1-6 and V is TRBV27; TRBD1 is a possible D gene (6 bases). This CDR3 contains 15 residues. The germline V and J ends were trimmed by 8 bases and 4 bases, with 15 bases remaining between them. Germline CDR1 is MNHEY and CDR2 is SMNVEV (reference sequence). The DNA of the CDR3 is TGTGCCAGCTTGCCGCAGGGGCTTTATAATTCACCCCTCCACTTT. Translation gives CASLPQGLYNSPLHF.

The V call is TRBV29-1, the J call TRBJ1-1; D gene ambiguous. Germline V gene data show CDR1 as SQVTM and CDR2 as ANQGSEA. Trimming cost V 3 bases and J 0 bases, with 14 bases left between them. The CDR3 sequence is 15 residues long. In DNA, the CDR3 is TGCAGCGTTGATCCCACAGACATGTTGAACACTGAAGCTTTCTTT. Protein: CSVDPTDMLNTEAFF.

This clonotype has only a few counts. The V and J genes are TRBV10-3 and TRBJ1-5; the match to TRBD1 covers 9 bases. Germline V lookup: CDR1 ENHRY, CDR2 SYGVKD. This CDR3 is built from 15 residues. The V and J ends lost 4 bases and 5 bases, in that order; junction bases with no gene match: 6. CDR3 in DNA: TGTGCCATCAGTGGCTCGGGACAGGGTGATCAGCCCCAGCATTTT. As protein: CAISGSGQGDQPQHF.

This clonotype was seen a handful of times. The chain combines TRBV7-8 with TRBJ1-5; D is undetermined. The CDR3 runs to 15 residues. In germline, CDR1 is SGHVS, CDR2 FQNEAQ. The V gene lost 1 base and the J gene lost 4 bases, with 11 bases spanning the gap. The DNA of the CDR3 is TGTGCCAGCAGCTTAGAGGGTTCGTGGAATCAGCCCCAGCATTTT. This sequence encodes CASSLEGSWNQPQHF.

This clonotype has only a few counts. The chain recombines TRBV12-3 or TRBV12-4 with TRBJ2-5; 15 nucleotides line up with TRBD2. V was clipped by 5 bases and J by 5 bases; unmatched bases: 12. This CDR3 comprises 18 residues. CDR3 coding DNA: TGTGCCAGCAGTCCCCTGCGGACTAGCGGGGGGGCAGGGGAGACCCAGTACTTC. Encoded protein: CASSPLRTSGGAGETQYF.

The rearrangement uses TRBV27 and TRBJ2-1; D unclear. CDR3 length equals 15 residues. Trimming took off 5 bases at V and 4 bases at J, with 15 bases between the two ends. Germline V gives CDR1 MNHEY, CDR2 SMNVEV (reference sequence). The CDR3 DNA is TGTGCCAGCAGTCCCAGGCTTGGGGTATACAATGAGCAGTTCTTC. This codes for CASSPRLGVYNEQFF.

CDR3 bases: TGTGCCAGCAGCTTAAGTATGCGACAGGGGGCCCACCTCTCCTACAATGAGCAGTTCTTC. The encoded protein is CASSLSMRQGAHLSYNEQFF. The chain combines TRBV7-6 with TRBJ2-1; 10 positions match TRBD1. This CDR3 comprises 20 residues. V gave up 2 bases and J gave up 0 bases; unmatched junction bases: 13. The V gene's germline CDR1 is SGHVS and CDR2 FNYEAQ.

The chain uses TRBV7-8 and TRBJ1-2, with D tentatively TRBD1 (5 bases). The germline V and J ends were trimmed by 1 base and 7 bases, with 13 bases remaining between them. CDR3 length: 14 amino acids. Germline CDR1 SGHVS, CDR2 FQNEAQ. The CDR3 region has the DNA TGTGCCAGCAGCTTAGACGGGGCCTTGGGTGGCTACACCTTC. Translating it yields CASSLDGALGGYTF.

This chain links TRBV27 with TRBJ2-7; TRBD2 agrees at 8 bases. The CDR3 sequence is 16 residues long. V lost 6 bases, J lost 4 bases, and 14 bases stayed unmatched. Germline V gene sequence: CDR1 MNHEY, CDR2 SMNVEV (reference sequence). CDR3 region: CASRRDFTGTSYEQYF. The CDR3 nucleotides are TGTGCCAGCAGACGCGACTTTACCGGGACTAGTTACGAGCAGTACTTC.

This clonotype was picked up many times. The chain links TRBV29-1 to TRBJ2-1; 10 bases agree with TRBD1. The CDR3 runs to 9 residues. Germline CDR1 and CDR2: SQVTM and ANQGSEA. V lost 4 bases, J lost 16 bases, and 1 base stayed unmatched. CDR3 region: CSVGDRGFF. The CDR3 region has the DNA TGCAGCGTTGGGGACAGGGGTTTCTTC.

This clonotype was observed a few times. This chain links TRBV12-3 or TRBV12-4 with TRBJ2-5; D is unresolved. V lost 7 bases to trimming and J lost 2 bases, with 14 bases between them. The length of the CDR3 is 14 residues. The CDR3 nucleotides read TGTGCCAGCACTCCGACAAGACGTCAAGAGACCCAGTACTTC. Translating it yields CASTPTRRQETQYF.

The chain combines TRBV7-9 with TRBJ1-5, with D possibly matching TRBD1 (5 bases). Germline V gene lookup returns CDR1 SEHNR and CDR2 FQNEAQ (reference sequence). The CDR3 consists of 17 residues. V was shortened by 1 base and J by 0 bases, with 13 bases between the two germline ends. In DNA, the CDR3 is TGTGCCAGCAGCTTAGGGTCCGCGGGGGATAGCAATCAGCCCCAGCATTTT. Translated: CASSLGSAGDSNQPQHF. Using reference TRBV7-9 and TRBJ1-5 for the parts outside the CDR3, the full variable domain is DTGVSQNPRHKITKRGQNVTFRCDPISEHNRLYWYRQTLGQGPEFLTYFQNEAQLEKSRLLSDRFSAERPKGSFSTLEIQRTEQGDSAMYLCASSLGSAGDSNQPQHFGDGTRLSIL.

This clonotype was counted a few times. The CDR3 spells CASSLGRDRSYEQYF. The CDR3 bases are TGTGCCAGCAGCTTAGGTCGGGACAGATCCTACGAGCAGTACTTC. The rearrangement links TRBV7-6 to TRBJ2-7, with TRBD1 identical over 7 bases. Germline V gene sequence: CDR1 SGHVS, CDR2 FNYEAQ. There are 15 residues in the CDR3. After removal of 1 base from V and 1 base from J, the junction contained 4 bases not matched to a gene.

This clonotype has a single count. This rearrangement joins TRBV25-1 to TRBJ1-1; D is ambiguous. Germline loops: CDR1 MGHDK, CDR2 SYGVNS. The V end was cut by 4 bases, the J end by 7 bases, with 13 bases between. The CDR3 contains 13 residues. CDR3: CASSAWGSSEAFF. The DNA for the CDR3 is TGTGCCAGCAGTGCGTGGGGAAGCAGTGAAGCTTTCTTT.

The chain combines TRBV4-1 with TRBJ1-5; TRBD1 might be the D (6 bases). Trimming pared 0 bases from V and 7 bases from J, leaving 10 bases between. CDR1 is MGHRA and CDR2 is YSYEKL in the germline V gene. This CDR3 has 14 residues. Here the CDR3 DNA reads TGCGCCAGCAGCCAAGATCGTGGGGGCCAGCCCCAGCATTTT. This sequence encodes CASSQDRGGQPQHF.